This T cell receptor (beta chain) came from a study of control samples from healthy donors and cancer patients. Germline V gene data show CDR1 as KGHDR and CDR2 as SFDVKD. The CDR3 has 15 residues. Losses at the gene ends were 5 bases for V and 8 bases for J; bases not matched to a gene: 10. Here immunoSEQ multiplex PCR was the method, and the copy in TCRdb shows in-frame clones only, minus some. The data hold roughly 100,000 clones, with about 90% observed a single time. The source of this sequence is a young woman in good health. This chain connects TRBV24-1 to TRBJ2-1; TRBD2 matches at 8 bases. Material: blood. For the CDR3, the DNA is TGTGCCACCAGTGCACCGAGCGGGAGCGGCTATGAGCAGTTCTTC. It codes for CATSAPSGSGYEQFF.